One sample yielded the 17 T cell receptor beta chains listed below, sequenced in a study of sequential checkpoint blockade in melanoma. Only in-frame clones appear in the TCRdb table, and some are missing; sequencing was by immunoSEQ multiplex PCR. The sample has about 6,900 clones, roughly 74% seen once; the top ten hold around 7%. Treatment meaning: randomized to nivolumab then ipilimumab (arm A) or the reverse (arm B). Here the sequenced sample was CD8+ T cells sorted from blood (inferred from file names), taken from a patient given nivolumab and ipilimumab in sequence. The source of these receptors is a human donor with melanoma.

The V gene is TRBV5-6, the J gene TRBJ2-7, with D possibly being TRBD1 (6 bases). This CDR3 is 14 amino acids long. The germline CDR1 and CDR2 sequences are SGHDT and YYEEEE. Trimming removed 4 bases from V and 5 bases from J, with 16 bases in between. The DNA of the CDR3 is TGTGCCAGCAGCACAGGGACGCCCTCAAACGAGCAGTACTTC. Translating it yields CASSTGTPSNEQYF.

V gene TRBV10-3 combines with J gene TRBJ2-3; 8 bases are a match to TRBD2. The germline V gene encodes CDR1 ENHRY and CDR2 SYGVKD. This CDR3 comprises 15 residues. With V trimmed by 6 bases and J by 4 bases, 9 bases remained unmatched. The CDR3, as DNA: TGTGCCATCAGCCCCCTCCGGGAGGGGTCAGATACGCAGTATTTT. Protein sequence: CAISPLREGSDTQYF.

The V and J genes are TRBV27 and TRBJ1-6; D is uncertain. Germline V CDR1 and CDR2: MNHEY, SMNVEV (reference sequence). V gave up 6 bases and J gave up 0 bases, with 9 bases separating them. The CDR3 spans 15 residues. CDR3 region: CASRDSASYNSPLHF. In nucleotides, the CDR3 is TGTGCCAGCAGGGACTCGGCCTCCTATAATTCACCCCTCCACTTT.

The J gene is TRBJ2-1, the V gene TRBV11-3, with D hard to call. The germline CDR1 and CDR2 sequences are SGHNT and YENEEA. The CDR3 contains 16 residues. Trimming removed 8 bases at V and 7 bases at J, with 24 bases between. In nucleotides, the CDR3 is TGTGCCAGCCAATTGGCGAGGAAAAAACTGATTAATGAGCAGTTCTTC. This gives the protein CASQLARKKLINEQFF.

This clone occurred a few times. This chain uses TRBV4-3 with TRBJ2-7, with 7 bases lining up with TRBD2. The CDR3 spans 16 residues. Germline loops: CDR1 LGHNA, CDR2 YSLEER. V shed 3 bases, J shed 7 bases, and the junction held 15 bases outside the gene matches. For the CDR3, the DNA is TGCGCCAGCAGCCAGACCACTAGCGACCCTCCTACAGAGCAGTACTTC. Encoded protein: CASSQTTSDPPTEQYF.

The rearrangement joins TRBV7-9 to TRBJ2-7, with 14 bases matching TRBD2. CDR3 length: 18 amino acids. From germline, CDR1 is SEHNR and CDR2 FQNEAQ (reference sequence). V gave up 4 bases and J gave up 4 bases; unmatched junction bases: 12. The CDR3, as DNA: TGTGCCAGCAGCTCCGGGACTAGCGGGAGCTTAGGGATATACGAGCAGTACTTC. Amino acids: CASSSGTSGSLGIYEQYF.

The chain has TRBV7-2 and TRBJ2-7; 10 bases map to TRBD1. This CDR3 spans 15 amino acids. Germline trimming cut 3 bases from V and 7 bases from J; bases unmatched to any gene: 9. CDR1 is SGHTA, CDR2 FQGNSA, per germline. The CDR3 loop is CASSLGTGVFGEQYF. The DNA of the CDR3 is TGTGCCAGCAGCTTGGGGACAGGGGTGTTTGGGGAGCAGTACTTC.

V gene TRBV4-2 combines with J gene TRBJ2-1; 7 bases line up with TRBD2. Trimming at V came to 0 bases and at J to 3 bases, leaving 5 bases not matched to a gene. This CDR3 has 16 amino acids. Germline V CDR1 and CDR2: LGHNA, YNFKEQ. CDR3 residues: CASSQDQGGVYNEQFF. In nucleotides, the CDR3 is TGTGCCAGCAGCCAAGATCAGGGAGGGGTCTACAATGAGCAGTTCTTC.

The chain carries TRBV13 and TRBJ2-3, with TRBD2 as a possible D gene (6 bases). Germline CDR1 and CDR2: PRHDT and FYEKMQ (reference sequence). V was shortened by 5 bases and J by 0 bases, with 18 bases between the two germline ends. CDR3 size: 17 residues. The CDR3 region is CASSPDLGLHSTDTQYF. Written as DNA, the CDR3 is TGTGCCAGCAGCCCTGACTTGGGACTTCACAGCACAGATACGCAGTATTTT.

The chain combines TRBV11-2 with TRBJ2-7, with 14 positions matching TRBD2. This CDR3 spans 15 amino acids. Germline-derived CDR1 and CDR2 are SGHAT and FQNNGV. Germline trimming cut 5 bases from V and 5 bases from J; bases unmatched to any gene: 5. DNA for the CDR3: TGTGCCAGCAGCCCGGGACTAGCGGGAGAGAACGAGCAGTACTTC. This translates into CASSPGLAGENEQYF.

The chain has TRBV28 and TRBJ2-1, with D maybe TRBD2 (6 bases). Germline values: CDR1 MDHEN, CDR2 SYDVKM. The CDR3 has 13 residues. The V gene lost 3 bases and the J gene lost 10 bases, with 13 bases spanning the gap. The CDR3 region is CASSLARSGEQFF. For the CDR3, the DNA is TGTGCCAGCAGTTTGGCCCGTAGCGGAGAGCAGTTCTTC.

This clone is classed as medium-sized (0.01 to 0.1%). CDR3 amino acids: CASSYSRLAGGSEQYF. The DNA of the CDR3 is TGTGCCAGCAGTTACTCACGGCTAGCGGGAGGCTCCGAGCAGTACTTC. V and J are TRBV6-6 and TRBJ2-7, with TRBD2 matching 11 bases. The CDR3 has 16 residues. V was clipped by 0 bases and J by 6 bases; unmatched bases: 7. The V gene's germline CDR1 is MNHNY and CDR2 SVGAGI (reference sequence).

CDR3 amino acids: CASSVGTRADTQYF. For the CDR3, the DNA is TGTGCCAGCAGCGTCGGGACTAGAGCAGATACGCAGTATTTT. The rearrangement joins TRBV9 to TRBJ2-3; 8 nucleotides match TRBD2. Germline assignment: CDR1 SGDLS and CDR2 YYNGEE. Trimming took 2 bases from V and 4 from J; bases not matched to a gene: 3. CDR3 length: 14 amino acids.

The chain combines TRBV25-1 with TRBJ1-1; D gene unclear. V was clipped by 2 bases and J by 4 bases, with 17 bases between them. CDR3 size: 16 residues. Looked up from germline, CDR1 is MGHDK and CDR2 is SYGVNS. The DNA for the CDR3 is TGTGCCAGCAGTGAAACGCGCCCCACGGGGTTCACTGAAGCTTTCTTT. Its protein product is CASSETRPTGFTEAFF.

This chain uses TRBV7-9 with TRBJ1-2; possible D gene TRBD1, 5 bases. The CDR3 runs 17 residues. Germline V lookup: CDR1 SEHNR, CDR2 FQNEAQ (reference sequence). V gave up 5 bases and J gave up 0 bases, with 19 bases separating them. The CDR3 DNA follows: TGTGCCAGCAGCCCGGGGACTTACTCAAACCCTAACTATGGCTACACCTTC. Translating it yields CASSPGTYSNPNYGYTF.

The V gene is TRBV6-4, the J gene TRBJ1-1; a weak D match, TRBD1 (5 bases). The CDR3 covers 15 residues. The V and J ends lost 4 bases and 4 bases respectively, with 16 bases between them. The germline gives CDR1 MRHNA, CDR2 SNTAGT. CDR3 protein: CASSAYPGGFTEAFF. The CDR3 coding sequence is TGTGCCAGCAGTGCCTACCCGGGGGGGTTCACTGAAGCTTTCTTT.

The chain has TRBV11-2 and TRBJ1-2, with D possibly TRBD1 on 6 matching bases. Germline V CDR1 and CDR2: SGHAT, FQNNGV. V lost 5 bases and J 0 bases, leaving 16 bases between the germline ends. The CDR3 covers 16 residues. DNA of the CDR3: TGTGCCAGCAGCCCAGGGGTAGGGCGAGCTAACTATGGCTACACCTTC. Translation: CASSPGVGRANYGYTF. The full variable domain, with the rest looked up from reference TRBV11-2 and TRBJ1-2, is EAGVAQSPRYKIIEKRQSVAFWCNPISGHATLYWYQQILGQGPKLLIQFQNNGVVDDSQLPKDRFSAERLKGVDSTLKIQPAKLEDSAVYLCASSPGVGRANYGYTFGSGTRLTVV.